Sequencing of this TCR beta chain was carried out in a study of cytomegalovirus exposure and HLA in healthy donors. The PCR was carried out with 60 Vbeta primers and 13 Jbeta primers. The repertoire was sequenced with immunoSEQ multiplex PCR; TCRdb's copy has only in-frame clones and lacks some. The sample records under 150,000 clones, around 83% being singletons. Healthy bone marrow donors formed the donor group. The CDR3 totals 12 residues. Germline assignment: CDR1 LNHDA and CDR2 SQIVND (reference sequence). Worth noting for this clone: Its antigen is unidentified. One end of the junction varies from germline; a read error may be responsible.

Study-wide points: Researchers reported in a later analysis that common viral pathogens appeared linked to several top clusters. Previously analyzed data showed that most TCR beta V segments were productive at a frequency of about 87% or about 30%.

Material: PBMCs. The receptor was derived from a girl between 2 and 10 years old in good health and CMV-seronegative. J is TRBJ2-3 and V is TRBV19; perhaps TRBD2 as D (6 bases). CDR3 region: CASLTGADTRYF. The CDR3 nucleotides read TGTGCCAGTTTAACGGGAGCAGATACGCGGTATTTT.